Sequencing of this T cell receptor (beta chain) was carried out in a study of cytomegalovirus exposure and HLA in healthy donors. Study results and limitations: Accounts indicate the classifier identified cytomegalovirus status with strong specificity and sensitivity.

Germline values: CDR1 SGHVS, CDR2 FNYEAQ. V lost 0 bases and J lost 2; bases outside the gene matches: 3. CDR3 length: 15 residues. To note about this clone: Its antigen is as yet unknown.

The PCR contained 60 Vbeta and 13 Jbeta primers. Profiling relied on immunoSEQ multiplex PCR, and the TCRdb table lists in-frame clones only, not all of them. The data contain 150,000 to 200,000 clones, approximately 67% of them singletons. The clonotype comes from a man between 35 and 55 years old in good health and CMV-seronegative. Material: PBMCs. The genes are TRBV7-6 and TRBJ2-7; 8 nucleotides match TRBD1. Here the CDR3 DNA reads TGTGCCAGCAGCTTAGCGGACAGGGCGACCTACGAGCAGTACTTC. It codes for CASSLADRATYEQYF.